Listed below are T cell receptor beta chains from one sample, sequenced in a study of naive and memory T cell subsets. One entry per CDR3 protein results from TCRdb running MiXCR on the UMI-ligation and nested PCR reads. The repertoire holds about 85,000 distinct CDR3 sequences, with around 13% as singletons. Sequenced input: central memory CD4+ T cells from blood. The receptors originated from a human donor in good health. Each CDR3 is given with its conserved first and last residue. The order of the fields is V gene, J gene, D gene, clone size, CDR3 protein, CDR3 DNA. The D gene is left open where the match is weak. For some rows the clone size is stated as once, few or many, or as a class when expanded; others skip it.

v_call: TRBV15; j_call: TRBJ1-2; d_call: .; clone_size: .; cdr3_aa: CATSRDTQATNYGYTF; cdr3_nt: TGTGCCACCAGCAGAGACACACAGGCGACCAACTATGGCTACACCTTC
v_call: TRBV5-1; j_call: TRBJ2-3; d_call: .; clone_size: .; cdr3_aa: CASRDPDTQYF; cdr3_nt: TGCGCCAGCAGAGACCCAGATACGCAGTATTTT
v_call: TRBV7-9; j_call: TRBJ2-5; d_call: .; clone_size: .; cdr3_aa: CASSLIESSETQYF; cdr3_nt: TGTGCCAGCAGCTTAATCGAGTCTTCGGAGACCCAGTACTTC
v_call: TRBV5-1; j_call: TRBJ2-7; d_call: .; clone_size: .; cdr3_aa: CASSLGDRDIDEQYF; cdr3_nt: TGCGCCAGCAGCTTGGGCGATAGGGATATCGACGAGCAGTACTTC
v_call: TRBV28; j_call: TRBJ2-1; d_call: TRBD2; clone_size: .; cdr3_aa: CASSIASGLYNEQFF; cdr3_nt: TGTGCCAGCAGTATTGCTAGCGGGCTATACAATGAGCAGTTCTTC
v_call: TRBV5-1; j_call: TRBJ2-5; d_call: .; clone_size: .; cdr3_aa: CASSLVPKTQEGQYF; cdr3_nt: TGCGCCAGCAGCTTGGTACCCAAGACCCAAGAGGGACAGTACTTC
v_call: TRBV7-8; j_call: TRBJ2-1; d_call: TRBD2; clone_size: many; cdr3_aa: CASSFSLAGASYNEQFF; cdr3_nt: TGTGCCAGCAGCTTTAGCCTAGCGGGAGCCTCCTACAATGAGCAGTTCTTC
v_call: TRBV21-1; j_call: TRBJ2-7; d_call: .; clone_size: few; cdr3_aa: CAEIRTSGASSYEQYF; cdr3_nt: TGTGCCGAAATAAGAACTAGCGGGGCCTCCTCCTACGAGCAGTACTTC
v_call: TRBV9; j_call: TRBJ2-5; d_call: .; clone_size: few; cdr3_aa: CASSLEQGWEETQYF; cdr3_nt: TGTGCCAGCAGCCTCGAACAGGGTTGGGAAGAGACCCAGTACTTC
v_call: TRBV12-3/TRBV12-4; j_call: TRBJ2-1; d_call: TRBD2; clone_size: .; cdr3_aa: CASSFSRTSGGYNEQFF; cdr3_nt: TGTGCCAGCAGTTTCTCCAGGACTAGCGGGGGGTACAATGAGCAGTTCTTC
v_call: TRBV29-1; j_call: TRBJ2-3; d_call: TRBD1; clone_size: few; cdr3_aa: CSVTGQGPTDTQYF; cdr3_nt: TGCAGCGTCACTGGACAGGGACCCACAGATACGCAGTATTTT
v_call: TRBV7-2; j_call: TRBJ2-3; d_call: TRBD2; clone_size: few; cdr3_aa: CASSYRASGTTDTQYF; cdr3_nt: TGTGCCAGCAGCTATAGAGCTAGCGGGACCACAGATACGCAGTATTTT
v_call: TRBV20-1; j_call: TRBJ2-7; d_call: TRBD1; clone_size: few; cdr3_aa: CSAPDRSLGYEQYF; cdr3_nt: TGCAGTGCGCCGGACAGGTCTCTGGGATACGAGCAGTACTTC
v_call: TRBV7-2; j_call: TRBJ2-3; d_call: .; clone_size: few; cdr3_aa: CASSLAGSAGSTDTQYF; cdr3_nt: TGTGCCAGCAGCTTAGCGGGAAGCGCGGGAAGCACAGATACGCAGTATTTT
v_call: TRBV4-1; j_call: TRBJ2-3; d_call: .; clone_size: many; cdr3_aa: CASSQSGSDTQYF; cdr3_nt: TGCGCCAGCAGCCAATCGGGGTCAGATACGCAGTATTTT
v_call: TRBV7-7; j_call: TRBJ2-3; d_call: .; clone_size: few; cdr3_aa: CASSLGKGGTDTQYF; cdr3_nt: TGTGCCAGCAGCCTAGGGAAGGGAGGTACAGATACGCAGTATTTT
v_call: TRBV9; j_call: TRBJ2-1; d_call: .; clone_size: .; cdr3_aa: CASSVESNEQFF; cdr3_nt: TGTGCCAGCAGCGTAGAAAGCAATGAGCAGTTCTTC
v_call: TRBV20-1; j_call: TRBJ2-3; d_call: TRBD2; clone_size: few; cdr3_aa: CSASSTSGRTDTQYF; cdr3_nt: TGCAGTGCTAGTTCGACTAGCGGGAGGACAGATACGCAGTATTTT
v_call: TRBV6-6; j_call: TRBJ1-1; d_call: .; clone_size: few; cdr3_aa: CASSSPRALEAFF; cdr3_nt: TGTGCCAGCAGTTCCCCTCGGGCCCTTGAAGCTTTCTTT
v_call: TRBV20-1; j_call: TRBJ2-3; d_call: .; clone_size: few; cdr3_aa: CSARVSGTDTQYF; cdr3_nt: TGCAGTGCTAGAGTATCGGGTACAGATACGCAGTATTTT
v_call: TRBV6-6; j_call: TRBJ1-5; d_call: .; clone_size: few; cdr3_aa: CASSYSRAGGEPQHF; cdr3_nt: TGTGCCAGCAGTTACTCGAGGGCGGGGGGGGAGCCCCAGCATTTT
v_call: TRBV20-1; j_call: TRBJ1-1; d_call: TRBD1; clone_size: .; cdr3_aa: CSAQIGTGRTEAFF; cdr3_nt: TGCAGTGCTCAAATCGGGACAGGGAGAACTGAAGCTTTCTTT